A selection of T cell receptor beta chains follows, all from one sample in a study of cytomegalovirus exposure and HLA in healthy donors. The assay was immunoSEQ multiplex PCR, and TCRdb's table has in-frame clones only and misses some. The repertoire holds about 160,000 clones, with about 85% as singletons. Sequenced sample: PBMCs. The source is a boy aged 2 to 10 in good health and CMV-seronegative. CDR3s include the opening cysteine and the closing phenylalanine or tryptophan. The D gene is left open where the match is weak. Only some rows state a clone size, as once, few, many or a class for expanded clones.

J gene: TRBJ1-1; D gene: NA; V gene: TRBV28; clone size: NA; CDR3 DNA: TGTGCCAGCAGTTTGGGCAGCCTGAACACTGAAGCTTTCTTT; CDR3 protein: CASSLGSLNTEAFF
J gene: TRBJ2-1; D gene: NA; V gene: TRBV30; clone size: NA; CDR3 DNA: TGTGCCTGGAGTGTAGGGAAGGGGCCCTACAATGAGCAGTTCTTC; CDR3 protein: CAWSVGKGPYNEQFF
J gene: TRBJ1-6; D gene: NA; V gene: TRBV28; clone size: NA; CDR3 DNA: TGTGCCAGCAGTTCCGGCGGAGCCTATAATTCACCCCTCCACTTT; CDR3 protein: CASSSGGAYNSPLHF
J gene: TRBJ1-4; D gene: TRBD1; V gene: TRBV7-6; clone size: NA; CDR3 DNA: TGTGCCAGCAGCTTGGGACAGGGGGCAGACACTAATGAAAAACTGTTTTTT; CDR3 protein: CASSLGQGADTNEKLFF
J gene: TRBJ1-4; D gene: NA; V gene: TRBV18; clone size: NA; CDR3 DNA: TGTGCCAGCTCACCAGTAGAGGGATCAACTAATGAAAAACTGTTTTTT; CDR3 protein: CASSPVEGSTNEKLFF
J gene: TRBJ1-1; D gene: NA; V gene: TRBV21-1; clone size: NA; CDR3 DNA: TGTTATTCTTTACAGTCGGAGGCTGAAGCTTTCTTT; CDR3 protein: CYSLQSEAEAFF
J gene: TRBJ2-7; D gene: TRBD2; V gene: TRBV27; clone size: once; CDR3 DNA: TGTGCCACCCGTGAAAAATTGGGCGCCGGGACTAGATACGAGCAGTACTTC; CDR3 protein: CATREKLGAGTRYEQYF
J gene: TRBJ1-1; D gene: TRBD1; V gene: TRBV15; clone size: once; CDR3 DNA: TGTGCCACCAGCAGAGACGGACAGGGACTGAGCACTGAAGCTTTCTTT; CDR3 protein: CATSRDGQGLSTEAFF
J gene: TRBJ2-5; D gene: TRBD2; V gene: TRBV10-1; clone size: NA; CDR3 DNA: TGCGCCAGCTCCGCGGGGGTAACAGAGACCCAGTACTTC; CDR3 protein: CASSAGVTETQYF
J gene: TRBJ1-1; D gene: TRBD1; V gene: TRBV6-1; clone size: NA; CDR3 DNA: TGTGCCAGCAGTGGGACAGGGGAGAACACTGAAGCTTTCTTT; CDR3 protein: CASSGTGENTEAFF
J gene: TRBJ2-7; D gene: TRBD2; V gene: TRBV5-1; clone size: NA; CDR3 DNA: TGCGCCAGCAGGCCACAACTAGCGGGAGCGGACGAGCAGTACTTC; CDR3 protein: CASRPQLAGADEQYF
J gene: TRBJ2-3; D gene: NA; V gene: TRBV18; clone size: once; CDR3 DNA: TGTGCCAGCTCCAGCGAGGGACTCCCCCTAGATACGCAGTATTTT; CDR3 protein: CASSSEGLPLDTQYF
J gene: TRBJ1-1; D gene: NA; V gene: TRBV19; clone size: NA; CDR3 DNA: TGTGCCAGTAGTCCTGGGGGCCTGCGCACTGAAGCTTTCTTT; CDR3 protein: CASSPGGLRTEAFF
J gene: TRBJ2-7; D gene: NA; V gene: TRBV12-2; clone size: NA; CDR3 DNA: TGTGCAAGTCGCTTAGGGCAGCGATTAGCGGGAGATTTAACCGAGCAGTACTTC; CDR3 protein: CASRLGQRLAGDLTEQYF
J gene: TRBJ1-3; D gene: NA; V gene: TRBV12-5; clone size: NA; CDR3 DNA: TGTGCTAGTGGTCCCCCCGCTGGAAACACCATATATTTT; CDR3 protein: CASGPPAGNTIYF
J gene: TRBJ1-1; D gene: NA; V gene: TRBV2; clone size: NA; CDR3 DNA: TGTGCCAGCAGTTTGGACAGACCTAACACTGAAGCTTTCTTT; CDR3 protein: CASSLDRPNTEAFF
J gene: TRBJ1-1; D gene: NA; V gene: TRBV5-1; clone size: NA; CDR3 DNA: TGCGCCAGCAGCTCACTTAGGCTGACAGAGCAGAACACTGAAGCTTTCTTT; CDR3 protein: CASSSLRLTEQNTEAFF
J gene: TRBJ1-1; D gene: NA; V gene: TRBV21-1; clone size: NA; CDR3 DNA: TGTGCCAGCAGCAAAGTCTCGACAGGTAACACTGAAGCTTTCTTT; CDR3 protein: CASSKVSTGNTEAFF
J gene: TRBJ1-2; D gene: NA; V gene: TRBV7-8; clone size: NA; CDR3 DNA: TGTGCCAGCAGCTTAAACGGAGTGGATGGCTACACCTTC; CDR3 protein: CASSLNGVDGYTF
J gene: TRBJ2-3; D gene: TRBD2; V gene: TRBV28; clone size: NA; CDR3 DNA: TGTGCCAGCAGTTTTGGTCTGGGGGCGGGAGGGCCGAGCACAGATACGCAGTATTTT; CDR3 protein: CASSFGLGAGGPSTDTQYF
J gene: TRBJ2-7; D gene: TRBD1; V gene: TRBV28; clone size: NA; CDR3 DNA: TGTGCCAGCAGTATAAGGGACAGTTCTTACGAGCAGTACTTC; CDR3 protein: CASSIRDSSYEQYF
J gene: TRBJ1-1; D gene: NA; V gene: TRBV11-2; clone size: NA; CDR3 DNA: TGTGCCAGCAGCTTAGTTGCGCAGCGTGAAGCTTTCTTT; CDR3 protein: CASSLVAQREAFF
J gene: TRBJ2-3; D gene: TRBD2; V gene: TRBV7-2; clone size: NA; CDR3 DNA: TGTGCCAGCAGCTTAGTAGCGGGAGGGACAGATACGCAGTATTTT; CDR3 protein: CASSLVAGGTDTQYF
J gene: TRBJ2-2; D gene: NA; V gene: TRBV11-2; clone size: NA; CDR3 DNA: TGTGCCAGCAGCTTAAGCCGTCAGTCGGACAGGGAGCTGTTTTTT; CDR3 protein: CASSLSRQSDRELFF
J gene: TRBJ2-1; D gene: TRBD2; V gene: TRBV18; clone size: NA; CDR3 DNA: TGTGCCAGCTCACCGTGGGAGGGCCACTCCTACAATGAGCAGTTCTTC; CDR3 protein: CASSPWEGHSYNEQFF
J gene: TRBJ2-2; D gene: NA; V gene: TRBV6-1; clone size: NA; CDR3 DNA: TGTGCCAGCGTCGATTGGACAGTCCGGACCGGGGAGCTGTTTTTT; CDR3 protein: CASVDWTVRTGELFF
J gene: TRBJ2-7; D gene: NA; V gene: TRBV5-1; clone size: NA; CDR3 DNA: TGCGCCAGCAGCTATAGGACTACTGCTAGCGAGCAGTACTTC; CDR3 protein: CASSYRTTASEQYF
J gene: TRBJ1-5; D gene: NA; V gene: TRBV28; clone size: NA; CDR3 DNA: TGTGCCAGCAATCTTCGGGGACTCGGGAGCAATCAGCCCCAGCATTTT; CDR3 protein: CASNLRGLGSNQPQHF
J gene: TRBJ2-7; D gene: NA; V gene: TRBV18; clone size: NA; CDR3 DNA: TGTGCCAGCTCACCATATACGGGCGAGCAGTACTTC; CDR3 protein: CASSPYTGEQYF
J gene: TRBJ2-1; D gene: NA; V gene: TRBV7-9; clone size: NA; CDR3 DNA: TGTGCCAGCAGCTTAGGTGGAGGACAGTGGAAACACAATGAGCAGTTCTTC; CDR3 protein: CASSLGGGQWKHNEQFF
J gene: TRBJ1-2; D gene: TRBD1; V gene: TRBV19; clone size: NA; CDR3 DNA: TGTGCCAGTATGAGCCAGGGGGCGAGGTATGGCTACACCTTC; CDR3 protein: CASMSQGARYGYTF
J gene: TRBJ2-1; D gene: TRBD2; V gene: TRBV28; clone size: NA; CDR3 DNA: TGTGCCAGCCGGGGACTAGCGGTCTACAATGAGCAGTTCTTC; CDR3 protein: CASRGLAVYNEQFF
J gene: TRBJ1-6; D gene: TRBD1; V gene: TRBV5-6; clone size: NA; CDR3 DNA: TGTGCCAGCAGCTTGGGTCCGGGACAGGGCTATAATTCACCCCTCCACTTT; CDR3 protein: CASSLGPGQGYNSPLHF
J gene: TRBJ1-3; D gene: NA; V gene: TRBV7-6; clone size: NA; CDR3 DNA: TGTGCCAGCAGCTCAGGCAACGCTGGAAACACCATATATTTT; CDR3 protein: CASSSGNAGNTIYF
J gene: TRBJ2-6; D gene: TRBD1; V gene: TRBV5-1; clone size: once; CDR3 DNA: TGCGCCAGCAGCTTGGGGGACAGGGCTGGTGGGGCCAACGTCCTGACTTTC; CDR3 protein: CASSLGDRAGGANVLTF
J gene: TRBJ2-1; D gene: TRBD2; V gene: TRBV5-5; clone size: NA; CDR3 DNA: TGTGCCAGCAGCCCGGAGGCTAGCGGATACAATGAGCAGTTCTTC; CDR3 protein: CASSPEASGYNEQFF
J gene: TRBJ2-6; D gene: TRBD2; V gene: TRBV9; clone size: NA; CDR3 DNA: TGTGCCAGCAGCGTATCAATCGGTAGCGGGAGGTTCCTCTCTGGGGCCAACGTCCTGACTTTC; CDR3 protein: CASSVSIGSGRFLSGANVLTF
J gene: TRBJ2-1; D gene: TRBD2; V gene: TRBV7-8; clone size: few; CDR3 DNA: TGTGCCAGCAGCACAGGACTAGCGGGAATTAATGAGCAGTTCTTC; CDR3 protein: CASSTGLAGINEQFF
J gene: TRBJ2-5; D gene: NA; V gene: TRBV21-1; clone size: NA; CDR3 DNA: TGTGCCAGCAGCTCCAAAAGGACTAGCGGGACTCCGGAGACCCAGTACTTC; CDR3 protein: CASSSKRTSGTPETQYF
J gene: TRBJ2-1; D gene: TRBD1; V gene: TRBV28; clone size: NA; CDR3 DNA: TGTGCCAGCAGGGGGGGAGACTCCGGGACAGGATATCTATACAATGAGCAGTTCTTC; CDR3 protein: CASRGGDSGTGYLYNEQFF
J gene: TRBJ1-4; D gene: NA; V gene: TRBV11-1; clone size: NA; CDR3 DNA: TGTGCCAGCAGCCTACAGGACGGTTCAAATGAAAAACTGTTTTTT; CDR3 protein: CASSLQDGSNEKLFF
J gene: TRBJ2-7; D gene: TRBD1; V gene: TRBV6-5; clone size: NA; CDR3 DNA: TGTGCCAGCAGCCAATCGGGACAGGGGGCCTACGAGCAGTACTTC; CDR3 protein: CASSQSGQGAYEQYF
J gene: TRBJ2-3; D gene: TRBD2; V gene: TRBV7-6; clone size: NA; CDR3 DNA: TGTGCCAGCAGCTTAGGTCAGGCTAGCGGGGGGACCAGCACAGATACGCAGTATTTT; CDR3 protein: CASSLGQASGGTSTDTQYF
J gene: TRBJ2-3; D gene: TRBD2; V gene: TRBV7-9; clone size: NA; CDR3 DNA: TGTGCCAGCAGCTTACGAGTAGCGGGGTACAGCACAGATACGCAGTATTTT; CDR3 protein: CASSLRVAGYSTDTQYF
J gene: TRBJ2-1; D gene: TRBD1; V gene: TRBV6-1; clone size: NA; CDR3 DNA: TGTGCCAGCCTTTGGACAGGGGGGAATGAGCAGTTCTTC; CDR3 protein: CASLWTGGNEQFF
J gene: TRBJ2-3; D gene: NA; V gene: TRBV12-5; clone size: NA; CDR3 DNA: TGTGCTAGTGGTCCCCGACTAGGAGATACGCAGTATTTT; CDR3 protein: CASGPRLGDTQYF
J gene: TRBJ2-7; D gene: TRBD1; V gene: TRBV10-2; clone size: few; CDR3 DNA: TGCGCCAGCACCGACAGGGGTTACGAGCAGTACTTC; CDR3 protein: CASTDRGYEQYF
J gene: TRBJ2-5; D gene: TRBD2; V gene: TRBV7-3; clone size: NA; CDR3 DNA: TGTGCCAGCAGCTTAGTACCGGGACTAGCTGGGACCCAGTACTTC; CDR3 protein: CASSLVPGLAGTQYF
J gene: TRBJ2-2; D gene: NA; V gene: TRBV7-9; clone size: NA; CDR3 DNA: TGTGCCAGCAGCTTAGGCAGGAACACCGGGGAGCTGTTTTTT; CDR3 protein: CASSLGRNTGELFF
J gene: TRBJ2-2; D gene: TRBD1; V gene: TRBV7-2; clone size: NA; CDR3 DNA: TGTGCCGTCAGGGGGAGCGATACTGGGGAGCTGTTTTTT; CDR3 protein: CAVRGSDTGELFF
J gene: TRBJ2-5; D gene: TRBD1; V gene: TRBV6-4; clone size: NA; CDR3 DNA: TGTGCCAGCAGTCCGGGACAGGGCCAGGAGACCCAGTACTTC; CDR3 protein: CASSPGQGQETQYF
J gene: TRBJ2-2; D gene: NA; V gene: TRBV29-1; clone size: NA; CDR3 DNA: TGCAGCGTTGTGTATTATAACAGAGCGAACACCGGGGAGCTGTTTTTT; CDR3 protein: CSVVYYNRANTGELFF
J gene: TRBJ2-1; D gene: TRBD2; V gene: TRBV19; clone size: once; CDR3 DNA: TGTGCCAGTAGTGGGACTAGCCGGGTCACCAATGAGCAGTTCTTC; CDR3 protein: CASSGTSRVTNEQFF
J gene: TRBJ2-1; D gene: NA; V gene: TRBV4-2; clone size: NA; CDR3 DNA: TGTGCCAGCAGCCAAGTTGCAGATCGTGAGCAGTTCTTC; CDR3 protein: CASSQVADREQFF
J gene: TRBJ1-6; D gene: NA; V gene: TRBV5-1; clone size: NA; CDR3 DNA: TGCGCCAGCAGCCCAGGGAGGTCTAATTCACCCCTCCACTTT; CDR3 protein: CASSPGRSNSPLHF
J gene: TRBJ2-5; D gene: NA; V gene: TRBV2; clone size: NA; CDR3 DNA: TGTGCCAGCAGTGAAGAAATCGTGGAGACCCAGTACTTC; CDR3 protein: CASSEEIVETQYF
J gene: TRBJ1-1; D gene: NA; V gene: TRBV4-1; clone size: NA; CDR3 DNA: TGCGCCAGCAACAGGCTTCGGGACACCTCGGACACTGAAGCTTTCTTT; CDR3 protein: CASNRLRDTSDTEAFF
J gene: TRBJ1-1; D gene: NA; V gene: TRBV10-1; clone size: NA; CDR3 DNA: TGCGCCAGCAGTGGCACATCGAACACTGAAGCTTTCTTT; CDR3 protein: CASSGTSNTEAFF